The clone carrying this T cell receptor (beta chain) turned up a few times. The antigen remains undetermined. Trimming took off 1 base at V and 3 bases at J, with 16 bases between the two ends. Per germline, CDR1 MGHRA and CDR2 YSYEKL. CDR3 length: 17 amino acids. This entry is derived from a study of cytomegalovirus exposure and HLA in healthy donors. Points from the study as a whole: Based on reports, TCR beta sequences accurately predicted HLA-A and HLA-B alleles for most subjects. According to reports, the classifier identified cytomegalovirus status with high specificity and sensitivity. A later analysis linked a missense variant in DCLRE1C to the trimming of TCR beta V and J genes. A later analysis associated 16,951 TCR beta sequences with HLA alleles at a 0.05 false discovery rate.

PCR used 60 Vbeta primers and 13 Jbeta primers. Generated by immunoSEQ multiplex PCR, the TCRdb table keeps only in-frame clones and is missing some. The sample holds about 180,000 clones, around 80% seen once. Material for sequencing was PBMCs. The receptor's source is a girl aged 2-10 years in good health and CMV-seropositive. This rearrangement joins TRBV4-1 to TRBJ1-5; TRBD1 might be the D (5 bases). CDR3: CASSQVTAGITNQPQHF. The CDR3 DNA reads as TGCGCCAGCAGCCAAGTGACAGCGGGAATTACCAATCAGCCCCAGCATTTT.